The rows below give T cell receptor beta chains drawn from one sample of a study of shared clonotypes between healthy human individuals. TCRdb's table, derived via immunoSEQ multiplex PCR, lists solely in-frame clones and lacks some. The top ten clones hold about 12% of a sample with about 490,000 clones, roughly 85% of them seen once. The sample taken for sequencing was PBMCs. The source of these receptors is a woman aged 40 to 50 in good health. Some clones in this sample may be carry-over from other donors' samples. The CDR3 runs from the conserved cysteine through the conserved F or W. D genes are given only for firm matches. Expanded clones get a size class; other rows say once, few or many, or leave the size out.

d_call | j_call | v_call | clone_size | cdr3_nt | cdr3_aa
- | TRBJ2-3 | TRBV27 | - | TGTGCCAGCAGTCCCCGGACCCTTTACACAGATACGCAGTATTTT | CASSPRTLYTDTQYF
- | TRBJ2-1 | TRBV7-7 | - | TGTGCCAGCAGCTTAGGACCAGACAATGAGCAGTTCTTC | CASSLGPDNEQFF
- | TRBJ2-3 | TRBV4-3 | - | TGCGCCAGCAGCCAATTTCCGGATACGCAGTATTTT | CASSQFPDTQYF
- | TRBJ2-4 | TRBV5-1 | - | TGCGCCAGCAGCATCGGGACTTTACTAGCCAAAAACATTCAGTACTTC | CASSIGTLLAKNIQYF
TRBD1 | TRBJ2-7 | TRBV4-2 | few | TGTGCCAGCAGCCAGAACCGGGACAGGCCTAATGGGCAGTACTTC | CASSQNRDRPNGQYF
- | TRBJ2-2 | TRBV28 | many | TGTGCCAGCAGTCATACCCTCCTAGTCAGGAGTAACACCGGGGAGCTGTTTTTT | CASSHTLLVRSNTGELFF
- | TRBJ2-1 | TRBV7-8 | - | TGTGCCAGCAGCTTAGTGCGCCTTACCAATGAGCAGTTCTTC | CASSLVRLTNEQFF
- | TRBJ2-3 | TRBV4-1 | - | TGCGCCAGCAGCGGCATAGTCAGGGGGGAAAATACGCAGTATTTT | CASSGIVRGENTQYF
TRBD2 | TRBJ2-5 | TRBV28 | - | TGTGCCAGCAGTTCCCGACTAGCGGGAGGGATGGAGACCCAGTACTTC | CASSSRLAGGMETQYF
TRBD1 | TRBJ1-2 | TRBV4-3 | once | TGCGCCAGCAGCCTCACGCGGCGGGACAGGAATCTCTACACCTTC | CASSLTRRDRNLYTF
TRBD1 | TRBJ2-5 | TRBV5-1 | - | TGCGCCAGCAACCCCGGGACAGGGGATTTAGAGACCCAGTACTTC | CASNPGTGDLETQYF
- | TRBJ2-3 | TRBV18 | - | TGTGCCAGCTCACCCAACCGGGAGACAGATACGCAGTATTTT | CASSPNRETDTQYF
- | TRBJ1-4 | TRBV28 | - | TGTGCCAGCAGTTTAGGGTCGGGGAGGGCTAATGAAAAACTGTTTTTT | CASSLGSGRANEKLFF
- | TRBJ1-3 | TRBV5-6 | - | TGTGCCAGCAGCTTATCAGGGCTAAACACCATATATTTT | CASSLSGLNTIYF
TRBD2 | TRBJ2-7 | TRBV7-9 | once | TGTGCCAGCAGCTTAGACCCTGGACTAGCGGTCTACGGGCAGTACTTC | CASSLDPGLAVYGQYF
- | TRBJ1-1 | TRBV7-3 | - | TGTGCCAGCAGCTTAAGTGAGGACACTGAAGCTTTCTTT | CASSLSEDTEAFF
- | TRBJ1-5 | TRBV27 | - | TGTGCCAGCAGTTTATGGGAGAGGCAGCCCCAGCATTTT | CASSLWERQPQHF
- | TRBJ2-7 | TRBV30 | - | TGTGCCTGGAGAGGAGGCTACGAGCAGTACTTC | CAWRGGYEQYF
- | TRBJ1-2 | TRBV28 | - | TGTGCCAGCAGTTTGGCGGTCTATGGCTACACCTTC | CASSLAVYGYTF
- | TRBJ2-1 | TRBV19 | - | TGTGCCAGTAGTATCGGCGGGAACTCCTACAATGAGCAGTTCTTC | CASSIGGNSYNEQFF
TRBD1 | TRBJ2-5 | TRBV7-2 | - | TGTGCCAGCAGCTTAATGGTCCAGGGGACAGGGGACCAGTACTTC | CASSLMVQGTGDQYF
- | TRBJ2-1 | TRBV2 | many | TGTGCCAGCAGTGTCACCAGCTCCTACAATGAGCAGTTCTTC | CASSVTSSYNEQFF
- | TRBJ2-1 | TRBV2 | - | TGTGCCAGCAGTGGCCAGGCCTCCTACAATGAGCAGTTCTTC | CASSGQASYNEQFF
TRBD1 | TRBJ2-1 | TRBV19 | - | TGTGCCAGTAGTATCGACAGGGAAGGTGAGCAGTTCTTC | CASSIDREGEQFF
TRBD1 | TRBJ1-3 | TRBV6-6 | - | TGTGCCAGCAGTTCCCACACCGGGACAGGGATCCACACCATATATTTT | CASSSHTGTGIHTIYF
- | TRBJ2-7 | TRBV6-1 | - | TGTGCCAGCAGTGAAGGGGTTCAGATCTACGAGCAGTACTTC | CASSEGVQIYEQYF
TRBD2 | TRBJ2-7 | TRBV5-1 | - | TGCGCCAGCAGCTTGGTTAGACTAGCGGGAGGCCCTAGCTCCTACGAGCAGTACTTC | CASSLVRLAGGPSSYEQYF
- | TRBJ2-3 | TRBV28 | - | TGTGCCAGCAGTCCTGCTCTTCCAGATACGCAGTATTTT | CASSPALPDTQYF
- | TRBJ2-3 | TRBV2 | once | TGTGCCAGCAGCCCCCCCCTTAATACGCAGTATTTT | CASSPPLNTQYF
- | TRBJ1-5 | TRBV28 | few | TGTGCCAGCAGTTTATCGGGCAACCCTGTGCCCCAGCATTTT | CASSLSGNPVPQHF
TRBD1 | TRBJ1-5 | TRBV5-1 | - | TGCGCCAGCAGCCTTCGACAGGGGGATCAGCCCCAGCATTTT | CASSLRQGDQPQHF
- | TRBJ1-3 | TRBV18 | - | TGTGCCAGCTCACCATCAGACCCGGGGAACTCTGGAAACACCATATATTTT | CASSPSDPGNSGNTIYF
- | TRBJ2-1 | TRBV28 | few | TGTGCCAGCAGCCAGACTAGTAGGTTGGTAAATGAGCAGTTCTTC | CASSQTSRLVNEQFF
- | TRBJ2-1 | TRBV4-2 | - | TGTGCCAGCAGCCAAGAAGGGGGGCGGTACAATGAGCAGTTCTTC | CASSQEGGRYNEQFF
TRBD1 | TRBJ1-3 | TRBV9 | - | TGTGCCAGCAGCTACGGGACAGGGGGCTTTTCTGGAAACACCATATATTTT | CASSYGTGGFSGNTIYF
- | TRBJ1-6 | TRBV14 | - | TGTGCCAGCAGCCTCAGGGGAAATTCACCCCTCCACTTT | CASSLRGNSPLHF
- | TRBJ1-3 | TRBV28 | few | TGTGCCAGCAGTTTTACAGGGAGTAACACCATATATTTT | CASSFTGSNTIYF
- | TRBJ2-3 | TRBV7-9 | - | TGTGCCAGCAGCCCCCGGAGAAGCACAGATACGCAGTATTTT | CASSPRRSTDTQYF
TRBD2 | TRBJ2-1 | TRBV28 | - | TGTGCCAGCAGTGAAGGACTAGCGGGAGGCATTGAGCAGTTCTTC | CASSEGLAGGIEQFF
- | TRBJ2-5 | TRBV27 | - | TGTGCCAGCAGTTTCCCTAGTTTTAGGCACATAAGACGGCAAGAGACCCAGTACTTC | CASSFPSFRHIRRQETQYF
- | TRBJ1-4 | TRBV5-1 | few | TGCGCCAGCAGCTTGGAGGGGAGGGGCGAAAAACTGTTTTTT | CASSLEGRGEKLFF
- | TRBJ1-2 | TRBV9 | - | TGTGCCAGCAGCCCCCGAGGGGAGTCTAACTATGGCTACACCTTC | CASSPRGESNYGYTF
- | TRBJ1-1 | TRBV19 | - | TGTGCCAGTACATCAGGCGGGGCAGCGAACACTGAAGCTTTCTTT | CASTSGGAANTEAFF
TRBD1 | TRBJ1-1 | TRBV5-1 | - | TGCGCCAGCAGCTGGGGAAACTACAGGGGCGGCACTGAAGCTTTCTTT | CASSWGNYRGGTEAFF
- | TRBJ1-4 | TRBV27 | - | TGTGCCAGCAGTTTACGAAGGCGGCGGTCAACTAATGAAAAACTGTTTTTT | CASSLRRRRSTNEKLFF
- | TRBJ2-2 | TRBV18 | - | TGTGCCAGCTCCGGTACGAACACCGGGGAGCTGTTTTTT | CASSGTNTGELFF
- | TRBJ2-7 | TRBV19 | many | TGTGCCAGTAGTCGCGGTACAGTTACCTACGAGCAGTACTTC | CASSRGTVTYEQYF
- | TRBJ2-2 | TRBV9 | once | TGTGCCAGCAGCGTAGGGCAGGGATTGGGGGAGCTGTTTTTT | CASSVGQGLGELFF
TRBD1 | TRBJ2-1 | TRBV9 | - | TGTGCCAGCAGCGGGGGACAGTACTACAATGAGCAGTTCTTC | CASSGGQYYNEQFF
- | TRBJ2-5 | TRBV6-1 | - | TGTGCCAGCAGTGAGGGCCCCCAAGAGACCCAGTACTTC | CASSEGPQETQYF
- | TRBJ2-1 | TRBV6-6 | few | TGTGCCAGCAGCCCGCTTTCCGGGGAGCAGTTCTTC | CASSPLSGEQFF
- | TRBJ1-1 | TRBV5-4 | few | TGTGCCAGCAGCACAGACCCGAACACTGAAGCTTTCTTT | CASSTDPNTEAFF
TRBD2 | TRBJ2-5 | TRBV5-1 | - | TGCGCCAGCAGCCCTGGACTAGCGGGGTTCCAAGAGACCCAGTACTTC | CASSPGLAGFQETQYF
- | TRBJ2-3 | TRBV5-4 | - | TGTGCCAGCAGCTTGGTTGGACAGAGAGATACGCAGTATTTT | CASSLVGQRDTQYF
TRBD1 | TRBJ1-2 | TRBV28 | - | TGTGCCAGCAGTATCTCGACAGGGAATTTTTATGGCTACACCTTC | CASSISTGNFYGYTF
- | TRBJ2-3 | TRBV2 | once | TGTGCCAGCAGTGGGGCCCGTAGGGCGAATAGCACAGATACGCAGTATTTT | CASSGARRANSTDTQYF
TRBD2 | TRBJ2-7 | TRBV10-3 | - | TGTGCCATCAGTGAGCCGGCTAGCGGGAGTGATGAGCAGTACTTC | CAISEPASGSDEQYF
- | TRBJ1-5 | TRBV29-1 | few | TGCAGCGCCCTTACAGGGTATAGCAATCAGCCCCAGCATTTT | CSALTGYSNQPQHF
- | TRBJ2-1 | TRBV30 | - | TGTGCCTGGAGCCGAAGGGCCCGGTTTGTCTACAATGAGCAGTTCTTC | CAWSRRARFVYNEQFF